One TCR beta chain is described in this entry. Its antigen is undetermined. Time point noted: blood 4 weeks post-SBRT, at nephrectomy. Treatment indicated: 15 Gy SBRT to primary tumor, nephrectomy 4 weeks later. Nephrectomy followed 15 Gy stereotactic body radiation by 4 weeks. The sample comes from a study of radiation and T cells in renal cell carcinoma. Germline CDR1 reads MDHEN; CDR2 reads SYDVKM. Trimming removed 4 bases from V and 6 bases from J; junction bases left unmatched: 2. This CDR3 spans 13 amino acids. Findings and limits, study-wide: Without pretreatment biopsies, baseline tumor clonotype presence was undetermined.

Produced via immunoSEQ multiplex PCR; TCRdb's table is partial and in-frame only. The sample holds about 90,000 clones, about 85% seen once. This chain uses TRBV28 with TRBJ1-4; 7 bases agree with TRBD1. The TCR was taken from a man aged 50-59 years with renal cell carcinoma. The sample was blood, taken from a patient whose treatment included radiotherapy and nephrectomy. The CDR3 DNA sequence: TGTGCCAGCAGTTCCGGACAGGATGAAAAACTGTTTTTT. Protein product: CASSSGQDEKLFF.